This TCR beta chain was found in a study of cytomegalovirus exposure and HLA in healthy donors. Study summary: Researchers previously reported finding just under 120 million unique TCR beta sequences from some 180 million T cells.

The study ran its PCR with 60 Vbeta and 13 Jbeta primers. Using immunoSEQ multiplex PCR, the repertoire was profiled, and TCRdb retains in-frame clones only, with some absent. This table lists under 65,000 clones. Of note for this clone: The antigen is undetermined.

The CDR3 covers 13 residues. CDR1 MNHEY and CDR2 SVGAGI come from the germline V gene. Study findings and constraints: TCR beta V segments were, for the most part, productive about 90% or about 30% of the time in an earlier analysis.

Sequenced sample: PBMCs. This chain connects TRBV6-5 to TRBJ1-2; D ambiguous. The TCR was taken from a woman aged 18-29 years in good health and CMV-seronegative. The CDR3 here is CSEPNLRNYGYTF. DNA for the CDR3: TGTTCGGAGCCCAATCTTCGTAACTATGGCTACACCTTC.